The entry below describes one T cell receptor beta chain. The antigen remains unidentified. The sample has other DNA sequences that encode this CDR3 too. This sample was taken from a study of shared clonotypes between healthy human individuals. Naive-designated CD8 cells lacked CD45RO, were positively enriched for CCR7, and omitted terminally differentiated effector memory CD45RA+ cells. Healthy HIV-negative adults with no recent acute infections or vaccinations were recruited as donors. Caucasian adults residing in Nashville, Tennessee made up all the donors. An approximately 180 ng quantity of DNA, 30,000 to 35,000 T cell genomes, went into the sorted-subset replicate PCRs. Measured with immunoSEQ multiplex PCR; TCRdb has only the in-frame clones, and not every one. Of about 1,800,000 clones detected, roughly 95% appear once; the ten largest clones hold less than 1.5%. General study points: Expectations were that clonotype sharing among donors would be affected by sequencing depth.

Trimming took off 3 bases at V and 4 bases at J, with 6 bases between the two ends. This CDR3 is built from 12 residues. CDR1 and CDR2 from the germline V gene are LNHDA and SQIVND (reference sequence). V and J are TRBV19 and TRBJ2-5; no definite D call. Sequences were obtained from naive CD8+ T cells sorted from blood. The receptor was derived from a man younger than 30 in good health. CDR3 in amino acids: CASSILGETQYF. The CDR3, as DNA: TGTGCCAGTAGTATCTTGGGAGAGACCCAGTACTTC.